Below are 18 T cell receptor beta chains sequenced from a single sample in a study of T cell responses to AZD1222 COVID-19 vaccine. Profiling relied on immunoSEQ multiplex PCR, and the TCRdb table lists in-frame clones only, not all of them. The sample has some 150,000 clones, about 90% seen once. Here the sequenced sample was peripheral blood, taken 28 days after the second dose of the MenACWY control vaccine. Receptors were obtained from an adult who received the MenACWY meningococcal vaccine as a control.

The rearrangement links TRBV30 to TRBJ2-7; D remains ambiguous. V was clipped by 5 bases and J by 1 base, with 21 bases between them. The CDR3 contains 16 residues. The germline V gene encodes CDR1 GTSNPN and CDR2 SVGIG (reference sequence). CDR3 sequence reads: CAWGWGLRLSSYEQYF. CDR3 coding DNA: TGTGCCTGGGGCTGGGGTTTACGACTTAGTTCCTACGAGCAGTACTTC.

The chain recombines TRBV19 with TRBJ1-1, with TRBD1 matching 8 bases. The CDR3 runs 14 residues. The trim removed 6 bases at V and 6 bases at J, leaving 9 bases unmatched. Germline V CDR1 and CDR2: LNHDA, SQIVND (reference sequence). The CDR3 protein is CASRPTPQGAEAFF. The CDR3 DNA sequence: TGTGCCAGTAGACCAACCCCACAGGGGGCTGAAGCTTTCTTT. Combining the CDR3 with reference TRBV19 and TRBJ1-1 gives the whole variable domain DGGITQSPKYLFRKEGQNVTLSCEQNLNHDAMYWYRQDPGQGLRLIYYSQIVNDFQKGDIAEGYSVSREKKESFPLTVTSAQKNPTAFYLCASRPTPQGAEAFFGQGTRLTVV.

The chain links TRBV9 to TRBJ2-7; TRBD2 matches at 8 bases. This CDR3 spans 16 amino acids. V lost 0 bases to trimming and J lost 2 bases; unmatched junction nucleotides: 7. In germline, CDR1 is SGDLS, CDR2 YYNGEE. CDR3 nucleotides: TGTGCCAGCAGCGTAGCCCCTAGCGGGTTAACCTACGAGCAGTACTTC. It encodes CASSVAPSGLTYEQYF.

This chain connects TRBV6-5 to TRBJ2-5; the D call may be TRBD1 or TRBD2 (5 bases each). Trimming removed 4 bases from V and 3 bases from J, with 15 bases in between. CDR3 length equals 15 residues. Germline loops: CDR1 MNHEY, CDR2 SVGAGI. CDR3 in amino acids: CASSSLRDPKETQYF. The CDR3 bases are TGTGCCAGCAGTTCACTCCGGGACCCAAAAGAGACCCAGTACTTC.

The rearrangement joins TRBV28 to TRBJ1-3; D not certain. CDR1 MDHEN and CDR2 SYDVKM come from the germline V gene. V lost 10 bases to trimming and J lost 4 bases, with 20 bases between them. The CDR3 is made up of 15 amino acids. The CDR3 loop reads CAISKERVIGNTIYF. CDR3 bases: TGTGCCATAAGCAAAGAAAGAGTAATAGGAAACACCATATATTTT.

This clone has a single count. The chain uses TRBV7-9 and TRBJ2-6, with D unclear. This CDR3 region has 16 residues. Germline V gene data show CDR1 as SEHNR and CDR2 as FQNEAQ (reference sequence). The ends were cut back, 7 bases at V and 1 base at J, with 14 bases in the middle. As DNA, the CDR3 is TGTGCCAGCACCTTCTCGAGTTCTTCTGGGGCCAACGTCCTGACTTTC. Amino acids: CASTFSSSSGANVLTF. The variable domain in full, completed from reference TRBV7-9 and TRBJ2-6, reads DTGVSQNPRHKITKRGQNVTFRCDPISEHNRLYWYRQTLGQGPEFLTYFQNEAQLEKSRLLSDRFSAERPKGSFSTLEIQRTEQGDSAMYLCASTFSSSSGANVLTFGAGSRLTVL.

This clone was observed a single time. This chain links TRBV28 with TRBJ2-7; tentatively, D is TRBD1 (5 bases). V was shortened by 8 bases and J by 3 bases, with 20 bases between the two germline ends. Germline CDR1 MDHEN, CDR2 SYDVKM. The CDR3 has 15 residues. CDR3 amino acids: CASGRSRQNLYEQYF. As DNA, the CDR3 is TGTGCCAGCGGACGATCAAGACAGAATCTCTACGAGCAGTACTTC.

The genes are TRBV7-9 and TRBJ1-4; D remains unclear. Trimming took off 2 bases at V and 10 bases at J, with 11 bases between the two ends. Germline-derived CDR1 and CDR2 are SEHNR and FQNEAQ (reference sequence). The CDR3 contains 13 residues. The CDR3 sequence is CASSLLEEGKLFF. The DNA for the CDR3 is TGTGCCAGCAGCTTATTGGAGGAGGGAAAACTGTTTTTT.

For this clone: This sample includes further DNA sequences coding for the same CDR3. The genes are TRBV7-2 and TRBJ1-2; D ambiguous. V was clipped by 1 base and J by 2 bases, with 5 bases between them. CDR1 is SGHTA and CDR2 is FQGNSA in the germline V gene. The CDR3 length is 13 residues. The CDR3 DNA sequence: TGTGCCAGCAGCTTAGACGGAAACTATGGCTACACCTTC. It encodes CASSLDGNYGYTF.

The chain joins TRBV7-9 to TRBJ1-5; 9 nucleotides agree with TRBD1. V lost 5 bases and J lost 4; bases outside the gene matches: 9. The CDR3 spans 16 residues. The germline gives CDR1 SEHNR, CDR2 FQNEAQ (reference sequence). CDR3 DNA: TGTGCCAGCAGCCAAACAGGGGGCAATGGTAATCAGCCCCAGCATTTT. The encoded protein is CASSQTGGNGNQPQHF.

The chain joins TRBV18 to TRBJ2-6; D may be TRBD2 (5 bases). The CDR3 is made up of 15 amino acids. The V end lost 4 bases, the J end lost 3 bases, and 10 bases lay between the germline ends. Germline CDR1 and CDR2: KGHSH and LQKENI. In nucleotides, the CDR3 is TGTGCCAGCTCACGGAGGCTGGATGGGGCCAACGTCCTGACTTTC. Encoded protein: CASSRRLDGANVLTF.

The rearrangement links TRBV21-1 to TRBJ1-4. TRBV21-1 is recorded as a pseudogene. The CDR3 runs 12 residues. CDR3 protein: CASIKDWGKLFF. CDR3 DNA sequence: TGTGCCAGCATTAAGGATTGGGGAAAACTGTTTTTT.

V gene TRBV10-3 combines with J gene TRBJ1-2, with D possibly matching TRBD1 (5 bases). V lost 6 bases and J lost 8, with 19 bases in between. Germline V gives CDR1 ENHRY, CDR2 SYGVKD. The CDR3 length is 14 residues. CDR3 amino acids: CAISLTGTEDGYTF. CDR3 DNA sequence: TGTGCCATCAGCTTAACCGGGACGGAAGACGGCTACACCTTC.

The chain recombines TRBV18 with TRBJ1-2; 9 positions agree with TRBD1. V shed 3 bases and J 4 bases; nucleotides not matched to a gene: 3. The V gene's germline CDR1 is KGHSH and CDR2 LQKENI. The CDR3 covers 14 residues. In nucleotides, the CDR3 is TGTGCCAGCTCACCGGGACAGGGTATCTATGGCTACACCTTC. Encoded protein: CASSPGQGIYGYTF.

V gene TRBV5-4 combines with J gene TRBJ2-7; 11 bases map to TRBD2. The J segment lost 5 bases and the V segment lost 4 bases, leaving 8 bases of the junction unmatched. Germline CDR1 reads SGHNT; CDR2 reads YYREEE (reference sequence). The CDR3 is 15 amino acids. The DNA of the CDR3 is TGTGCCAGCAGCCCATCTAGCGGGAGGCCCCACGAGCAGTACTTC. Translated: CASSPSSGRPHEQYF.

The V gene is TRBV5-1, the J gene TRBJ2-3; 11 bases match TRBD2. The CDR3 totals 14 residues. Germline V lookup: CDR1 SGHRS, CDR2 YFSETQ. V gave up 4 bases and J gave up 5 bases; unmatched junction bases: 3. DNA of the CDR3: TGCGCCAGCAGCCCTAGCGGGAGGTTAGATACGCAGTATTTT. Translating gives CASSPSGRLDTQYF.

The sample holds one count of this clone. The chain couples TRBV3-1 (or the pseudogene TRBV3-2) to TRBJ2-3; TRBD2 matches 8 bases. The V gene's germline CDR1 is LGHDT and CDR2 YNNKEL (reference sequence). V was clipped by 0 bases and J by 5 bases; unmatched bases: 10. The CDR3 is made up of 17 amino acids. DNA of the CDR3: TGTGCCAGCAGCCAAGATTCAGGACTAGCCTTTGGAGATACGCAGTATTTT. This gives the protein CASSQDSGLAFGDTQYF.

V is TRBV5-8 and J is TRBJ2-7; 11 bases are a match to TRBD1. This CDR3 contains 15 residues. With 0 bases clipped from V and 7 bases from J, the junction kept 6 bases outside the gene matches. Germline V lookup: CDR1 SGHTS, CDR2 YDEGEE. The CDR3 sequence: CASSLAGTGGREQYF. The CDR3 nucleotides are TGTGCCAGCAGCTTGGCCGGGACAGGGGGTAGGGAGCAGTACTTC.